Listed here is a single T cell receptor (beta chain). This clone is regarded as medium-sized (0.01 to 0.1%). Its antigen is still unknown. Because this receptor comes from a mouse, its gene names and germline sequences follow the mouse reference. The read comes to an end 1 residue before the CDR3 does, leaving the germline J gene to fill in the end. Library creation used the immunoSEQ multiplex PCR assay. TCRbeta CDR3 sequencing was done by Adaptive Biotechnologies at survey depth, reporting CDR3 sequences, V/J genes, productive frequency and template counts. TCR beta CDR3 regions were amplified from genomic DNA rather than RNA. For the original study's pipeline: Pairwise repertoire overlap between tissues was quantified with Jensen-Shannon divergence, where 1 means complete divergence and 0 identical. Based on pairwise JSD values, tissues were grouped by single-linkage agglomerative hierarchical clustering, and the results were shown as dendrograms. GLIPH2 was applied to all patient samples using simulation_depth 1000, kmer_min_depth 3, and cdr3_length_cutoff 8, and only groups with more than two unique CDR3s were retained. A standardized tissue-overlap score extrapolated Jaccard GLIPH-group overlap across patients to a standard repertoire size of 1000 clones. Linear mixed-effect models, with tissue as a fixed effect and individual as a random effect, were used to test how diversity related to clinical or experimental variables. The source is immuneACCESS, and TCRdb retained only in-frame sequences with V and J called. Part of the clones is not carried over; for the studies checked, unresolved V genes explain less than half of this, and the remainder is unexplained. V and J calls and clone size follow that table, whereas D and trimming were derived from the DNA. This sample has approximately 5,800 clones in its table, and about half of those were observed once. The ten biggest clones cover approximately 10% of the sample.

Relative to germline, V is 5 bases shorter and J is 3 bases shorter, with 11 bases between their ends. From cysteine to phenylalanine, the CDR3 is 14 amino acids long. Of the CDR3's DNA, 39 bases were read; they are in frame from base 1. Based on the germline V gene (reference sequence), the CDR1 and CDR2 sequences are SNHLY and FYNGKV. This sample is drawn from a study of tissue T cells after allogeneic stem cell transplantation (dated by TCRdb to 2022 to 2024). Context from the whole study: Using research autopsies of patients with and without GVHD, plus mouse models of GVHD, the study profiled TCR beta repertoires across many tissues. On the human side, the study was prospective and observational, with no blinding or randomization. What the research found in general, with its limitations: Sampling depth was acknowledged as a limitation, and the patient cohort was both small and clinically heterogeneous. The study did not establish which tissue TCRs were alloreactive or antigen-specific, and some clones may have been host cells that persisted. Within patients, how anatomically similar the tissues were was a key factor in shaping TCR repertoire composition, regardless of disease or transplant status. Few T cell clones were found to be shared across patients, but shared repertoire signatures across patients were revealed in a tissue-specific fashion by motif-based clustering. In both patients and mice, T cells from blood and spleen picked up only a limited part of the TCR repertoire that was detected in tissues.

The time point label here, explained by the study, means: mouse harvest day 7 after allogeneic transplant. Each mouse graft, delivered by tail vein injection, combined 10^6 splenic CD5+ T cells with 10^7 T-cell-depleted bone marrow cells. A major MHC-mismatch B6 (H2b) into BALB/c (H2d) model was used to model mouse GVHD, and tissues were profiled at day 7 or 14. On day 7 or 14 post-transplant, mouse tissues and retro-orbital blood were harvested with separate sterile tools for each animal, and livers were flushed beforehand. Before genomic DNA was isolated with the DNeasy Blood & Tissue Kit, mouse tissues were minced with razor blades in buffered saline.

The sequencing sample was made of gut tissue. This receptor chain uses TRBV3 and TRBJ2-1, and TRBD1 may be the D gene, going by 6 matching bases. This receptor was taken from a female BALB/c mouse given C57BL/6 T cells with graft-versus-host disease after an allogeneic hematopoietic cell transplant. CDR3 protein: CASSGRDIYAEQFF. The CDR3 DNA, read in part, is TGTGCCAGCAGCGGCCGGGACATCTATGCTGAGCAGTTC.